The 28 T cell receptor beta chains listed next were all sequenced from one sample in a study of shared clonotypes between healthy human individuals. Method: immunoSEQ multiplex PCR; TCRdb's copy keeps in-frame clones and lacks some. This table has over a million clones, about 98% appearing once. Sequencing was carried out using naive CD4+ T cells sorted from blood. Subset defined: CD45RA+ positively selected. The receptors come from a man aged 25-45 years in good health.

This chain uses TRBV10-1 with TRBJ2-7; 14 bases map to TRBD2. The CDR3 contains 17 residues. Germline CDR1 reads WNHNN; CDR2 reads SYGVQD (reference sequence). V was clipped by 5 bases and J by 7 bases; unmatched bases: 13. The CDR3 nucleotides read TGCGCCAGCAGTACCGGACTAGCGGGAGGACCTTTGAGTGAGCAGTACTTC. This encodes CASSTGLAGGPLSEQYF.

The V gene is TRBV5-1, the J gene TRBJ2-5, with TRBD2 identical over 7 bases. This CDR3 contains 16 residues. V lost 2 bases to trimming and J lost 1 base; unmatched junction nucleotides: 8. Germline loops: CDR1 SGHRS, CDR2 YFSETQ. DNA for the CDR3: TGCGCCAGCAGCTTTGGCGGGGCGGGAGCCCAAGAGACCCAGTACTTC. This codes for CASSFGGAGAQETQYF.

Details on this clone: Other DNA variants within this sample encode the same CDR3. CDR3 sequence reads: CASSPGVYEQYF. The CDR3 DNA reads as TGTGCCAGCTCCCCCGGGGTCTACGAGCAGTACTTC. The chain recombines TRBV18 with TRBJ2-7; perhaps TRBD2 as D (5 bases). The length of the CDR3 is 12 residues. Germline assignment: CDR1 KGHSH and CDR2 LQKENI. V was clipped by 6 bases and J by 3 bases, with 9 bases between them.

CDR3: CASRPQGSSYNEQFF. In DNA form, the CDR3 reads TGCGCCAGCAGACCGCAGGGGAGCTCCTACAATGAGCAGTTCTTC. This sequence joins TRBV5-1 and TRBJ2-1, with D perhaps matching TRBD1 (6 bases). This CDR3 is 15 amino acids long. V was clipped by 5 bases and J by 0 bases, with 12 bases between them. Germline CDR1 SGHRS, CDR2 YFSETQ.

The sample holds one count of this clone. The chain has TRBV7-2 and TRBJ2-7, with D unclear. CDR1 and CDR2 (germline): SGHTA, FQGNSA. The V end lost 1 base, the J end lost 3 bases, and 13 bases lay between the germline ends. This CDR3 contains 15 residues. In DNA form, the CDR3 reads TGTGCCAGCAGCTTAGTAGGTTGGAGCAACTACGAGCAGTACTTC. Amino acids: CASSLVGWSNYEQYF.

V gene TRBV28 combines with J gene TRBJ1-2, with 7 nucleotides matching TRBD1. The CDR3 has 12 residues. V trimming: 5 bases; J trimming: 8 bases; junction bases outside the gene matches: 5. CDR1 MDHEN and CDR2 SYDVKM come from the germline V gene. CDR3 protein: CASSRDRGGYTF. The CDR3, as DNA: TGTGCCAGCAGTAGGGACAGAGGCGGCTACACCTTC.

V usage is TRBV6-6 and J usage is TRBJ1-3, with D uncertain. With 11 bases removed from V and 0 bases from J, the gap between germline ends came to 14 bases. CDR1 is MNHNY and CDR2 is SVGAGI in the germline V gene (reference sequence). CDR3 length: 14 residues. The CDR3 reads CASQFSTSGNTIYF. The CDR3 region has the DNA TGTGCCTCACAATTTTCGACCTCTGGAAACACCATATATTTT.

The rearrangement joins TRBV11-2 to TRBJ1-2; D may be TRBD1 (5 bases). In germline, CDR1 is SGHAT, CDR2 FQNNGV. The CDR3 loop spans 13 amino acids. Trimming removed 5 bases from V and 2 bases from J, with 9 bases in between. Here the CDR3 reads CASSETVNYGYTF. CDR3 in DNA: TGTGCCAGCAGCGAGACAGTAAACTATGGCTACACCTTC.

This chain links TRBV14 with TRBJ2-3; 9 positions match TRBD2. The CDR3 contains 18 residues. The V gene end was trimmed by 2 bases and the J gene end by 0 bases; junction bases not matched to a gene: 9. The germline V gene encodes CDR1 SGHDN and CDR2 FVKESK. The CDR3 spells CASSQLGSGGTSTDTQYF. CDR3 DNA: TGTGCCAGCAGCCAACTTGGGAGCGGGGGGACTAGCACAGATACGCAGTATTTT. Full variable domain (remainder filled in from reference TRBV14 and TRBJ2-3): EAGVTQFPSHSVIEKGQTVTLRCDPISGHDNLYWYRRVMGKEIKFLLHFVKESKQDESGMPNNRFLAERTGGTYSTLKVQPAELEDSGVYFCASSQLGSGGTSTDTQYFGPGTRLTVL.

This clone showed up just once. The chain employs TRBV28 and TRBJ1-4; 10 positions agree with TRBD1. This CDR3 is built from 15 residues. Germline CDR1 and CDR2: MDHEN and SYDVKM. After removal of 5 bases from V and 3 bases from J, the junction contained 3 bases not matched to a gene. CDR3 bases: TGTGCCAGCAGTCCGACAGGGGGCTCTAATGAAAAACTGTTTTTT. The encoded protein is CASSPTGGSNEKLFF.

With respect to this clone: Other DNA variants within this sample encode the same CDR3. V is TRBV15 and J is TRBJ2-7, with TRBD2 as a possible D gene (6 bases). The CDR3 sequence is 14 residues long. The V gene lost 1 base and the J gene lost 3 bases, with 10 bases spanning the gap. CDR1 is LNHNV and CDR2 is YYDKDF in the germline V gene (reference sequence). The CDR3 coding sequence is TGTGCCACCAGCAGAGGGGATAGCGGCTACGAGCAGTACTTC. Protein product: CATSRGDSGYEQYF. The full variable domain, its missing parts supplied by reference TRBV15 and TRBJ2-7, is DAMVIQNPRYQVTQFGKPVTLSCSQTLNHNVMYWYQQKSSQAPKLLFHYYDKDFNNEADTPDNFQSRRPNTSFCFLDIRSPGLGDTAMYLCATSRGDSGYEQYFGPGTRLTVT.

The V gene is TRBV5-1, the J gene TRBJ2-7; possible D gene TRBD1, 6 bases. The CDR3 contains 12 residues. V was trimmed by 8 bases and J by 2 bases, leaving 11 bases between them. The V gene's germline CDR1 is SGHRS and CDR2 YFSETQ. CDR3 residues: CASWDNPYEQYF. The CDR3 bases are TGCGCCAGTTGGGACAACCCCTACGAGCAGTACTTC.

The chain has TRBV28 and TRBJ1-1; a possible D gene is TRBD1 (6 bases). This CDR3 has 15 amino acids. Germline CDR1 reads MDHEN; CDR2 reads SYDVKM. V was cut by 6 bases and J by 4 bases, with 18 bases left in between. As DNA, the CDR3 is TGTGCCAGCAGCTCTCCAGCAGGGGCAGGCACTGAAGCTTTCTTT. As protein: CASSSPAGAGTEAFF.

For the CDR3, the DNA is TGTGCCAGCAGCAAGCAGGGATCTAACACTGAAGCTTTCTTT. Translated: CASSKQGSNTEAFF. The rearrangement uses TRBV21-1 and TRBJ1-1; the table gives TRBD1 as D, unverified against the DNA. TRBV21-1 is a pseudogene segment. CDR3 length: 14 residues.

This chain links TRBV11-2 with TRBJ2-2; D is unclear. The CDR3 has 13 amino acids. The germline CDR1 and CDR2 sequences are SGHAT and FQNNGV. The V gene lost 5 bases and the J gene lost 5 bases, with 9 bases spanning the gap. The CDR3 nucleotides are TGTGCCAGCAGCCCCCTTCCGACCGGGGAGCTGTTTTTT. It translates to CASSPLPTGELFF.

The J gene is TRBJ2-3, the V gene TRBV2; a possible D gene is TRBD1 (6 bases). In germline, CDR1 is SNHLY, CDR2 FYNNEI. CDR3 length equals 14 residues. Between the trimmed V and J ends, which lost 5 bases and 1 base, there was a span of 10 bases. CDR3 nucleotides: TGTGCCAGCAGTCAGGACAGCCGCACAGATACGCAGTATTTT. As protein: CASSQDSRTDTQYF.

About this clone: Other DNA variants within this sample encode the same CDR3. The chain carries TRBV19 and TRBJ2-7; 10 bases are shared with TRBD2. Germline-derived CDR1 and CDR2 are LNHDA and SQIVND (reference sequence). CDR3 length: 14 residues. V shed 3 bases and J 3 bases; nucleotides not matched to a gene: 2. The CDR3 DNA reads as TGTGCCAGTAGTATTCTAGCGGGAGTCTACGAGCAGTACTTC. It translates to CASSILAGVYEQYF.

The V and J genes are TRBV14 and TRBJ2-1; D unresolved. Germline V gene lookup returns CDR1 SGHDN and CDR2 FVKESK. V gave up 2 bases and J gave up 9 bases, with 5 bases separating them. This CDR3 contains 11 residues. CDR3 in DNA: TGTGCCAGCAGCCAAAAGGCTGAGCAGTTCTTC. Translating gives CASSQKAEQFF.

The rearrangement uses TRBV28 and TRBJ1-5; 8 nucleotides match TRBD1. Losses at the gene ends were 4 bases for V and 3 bases for J; bases not matched to a gene: 11. The CDR3 totals 17 residues. Germline CDR1 MDHEN, CDR2 SYDVKM. The CDR3 DNA is TGTGCCAGCAGTTCCGACAGGGGCCCCCCCTACAATCAGCCCCAGCATTTT. Protein sequence: CASSSDRGPPYNQPQHF.

The V gene is TRBV2, the J gene TRBJ2-7, with D possibly being TRBD2 (5 bases). Germline V gene sequence: CDR1 SNHLY, CDR2 FYNNEI. There are 14 residues in the CDR3. V lost 7 bases and J 3 bases, leaving 16 bases between the germline ends. The CDR3 protein is CASTSGLLNYEQYF. In nucleotides, the CDR3 is TGTGCCAGCACGTCAGGACTCCTTAACTACGAGCAGTACTTC.

This clone was recorded only once. The chain couples TRBV9 to TRBJ1-1; 9 nucleotides line up with TRBD1. The CDR3 is 15 residues long. Losses at the gene ends were 3 bases for V and 6 bases for J; bases not matched to a gene: 9. Germline V gives CDR1 SGDLS, CDR2 YYNGEE. The CDR3 nucleotides read TGTGCCAGCAGCGCACAGGGGGCGTTTTTCGCTGAAGCTTTCTTT. Protein: CASSAQGAFFAEAFF.

The gene calls are TRBV7-9 and TRBJ2-3; 7 bases are shared with TRBD1. The CDR3 sequence is 15 residues long. Germline CDR1 and CDR2: SEHNR and FQNEAQ (reference sequence). V was clipped by 7 bases and J by 4 bases; unmatched bases: 11. Here the CDR3 reads CASTNPGGVADTQYF. CDR3 nucleotides: TGTGCCAGCACCAACCCAGGGGGAGTCGCAGATACGCAGTATTTT. Combining the CDR3 with reference TRBV7-9 and TRBJ2-3 gives the whole variable domain DTGVSQNPRHKITKRGQNVTFRCDPISEHNRLYWYRQTLGQGPEFLTYFQNEAQLEKSRLLSDRFSAERPKGSFSTLEIQRTEQGDSAMYLCASTNPGGVADTQYFGPGTRLTVL.

The chain employs TRBV11-2 and TRBJ2-2; D is perhaps TRBD1 or TRBD2 (5 bases each). V was clipped by 3 bases and J by 4 bases, with 15 bases between them. The CDR3 is 16 amino acids. Germline assignment: CDR1 SGHAT and CDR2 FQNNGV. CDR3 nucleotides: TGTGCCAGCAGCTTTATGAGGGGATCGAGCACCGGGGAGCTGTTTTTT. This translates into CASSFMRGSSTGELFF.

This sequence joins TRBV27 and TRBJ1-5; D unclear. The ends were cut back, 2 bases at V and 7 bases at J, with 12 bases in the middle. Germline V gene data show CDR1 as MNHEY and CDR2 as SMNVEV (reference sequence). The CDR3 totals 14 residues. The chain's CDR3 is CASSLLGGGQPQHF. CDR3 nucleotides: TGTGCCAGCAGTTTACTAGGAGGCGGACAGCCCCAGCATTTT.

With respect to this clone: Distinct nucleotide sequences in the sample also encode this CDR3. The chain recombines TRBV9 with TRBJ1-2, with 7 bases aligning to TRBD1. V lost 0 bases and J lost 0; bases outside the gene matches: 2. Germline V gene data show CDR1 as SGDLS and CDR2 as YYNGEE. This CDR3 spans 15 amino acids. CDR3 sequence: CASSVAGTANYGYTF. CDR3 sequence (DNA): TGTGCCAGCAGCGTAGCCGGGACAGCTAACTATGGCTACACCTTC.

This chain uses TRBV29-1 with TRBJ2-7; weak D call: TRBD1 (5 bases). In germline, CDR1 is SQVTM, CDR2 ANQGSEA. The CDR3 spans 11 residues. V lost 5 bases to trimming and J lost 7 bases, with 12 bases between them. Written as DNA, the CDR3 is TGCAGCGTTCAGTCAGGGTCGGAGCAGTACTTC. It translates to CSVQSGSEQYF.

The rearrangement uses TRBV11-2 and TRBJ2-7, with 10 bases aligning to TRBD2. Germline CDR1 SGHAT, CDR2 FQNNGV. The CDR3 sequence is 15 residues long. Trimming at V came to 8 bases and at J to 2 bases, leaving 9 bases not matched to a gene. CDR3 protein: CASLGLASNTYEQYF. The CDR3 nucleotides are TGTGCCAGCCTGGGACTAGCGTCCAATACCTACGAGCAGTACTTC.

CDR3 in amino acids: CASSLALRDRVQYF. DNA for the CDR3: TGCGCCAGCAGCTTGGCCTTGAGGGACCGTGTGCAGTACTTC. The chain employs TRBV5-1 and TRBJ2-7; D is perhaps TRBD1 or TRBD2 (5 bases each). Trimming pared 0 bases from V and 9 bases from J, leaving 16 bases between. CDR1 is SGHRS and CDR2 is YFSETQ in the germline V gene. The CDR3 spans 14 residues.